This T cell receptor (beta chain) was profiled in a study of T-cell memory formation after mild COVID-19. Study-wide points: Contracting CD4+ clones lay largely in CM and EM, with CD8+ ones residing in EMRA. Some responding clones appeared in pre-infection memory, suggesting cross-reactive memory joined.

As for this clonotype: Its target is unknown.

With 1 base removed from V and 1 base from J, the gap between germline ends came to 10 bases. Germline CDR1 is SGHRS and CDR2 is YFSETQ. The CDR3 totals 15 residues. Sample barcodes and UMIs were carried by the TCR alpha and TCR beta cDNA libraries that 5'RACE generated with constant-segment primers. One entry per CDR3 protein results from TCRdb running MiXCR on the 5' RACE reads. The repertoire includes some 600,000 distinct CDR3 sequences, 15% to 20% of them detected once, and just over 8% sits in the top ten. The sequence was obtained from an adult woman who had mild COVID-19 (a few samples of this study predate the infection). Cell type and time point are not known. The V and J genes are TRBV5-1 and TRBJ2-3; the D call may be TRBD1 or TRBD2 (6 bases each). Sequencing input: PBMCs or a T cell subset sorted from them (not recorded which). The CDR3 DNA reads as TGCGCCAGCAGCTTGAACGGGGGCCGCACAGATACGCAGTATTTT. Amino acid sequence: CASSLNGGRTDTQYF.